This T cell receptor beta chain was retrieved from a study of T cell repertoires in cytomegalovirus infection. Per germline, CDR1 SGHAT and CDR2 FQNNGV. Between the trimmed V and J ends, which lost 8 bases and 5 bases, there was a span of 18 bases. The CDR3 is 14 amino acids. TCRdb passed the reads through MiXCR, listing each CDR3 protein once. Of about 360,000 distinct CDR3 sequences in the sample, about a sixth were seen once. The gene calls are TRBV11-2 and TRBJ1-1; TRBD1 is a possible D gene (6 bases). The receptor was derived from a human donor in good health (CMV status not recorded). Some clones in this sample may be carry-over from other donors' samples. The sample was PBMCs. CDR3 nucleotides: TGTGCCAGCGGGGCGTGGGGGCGGAGGACTGAAGCTTTCTTT. This encodes CASGAWGRRTEAFF.